A single sample gave rise to the 27 T cell receptor beta chains below, sequenced in a study of T cell responses to AZD1222 COVID-19 vaccine. Libraries were prepared by immunoSEQ multiplex PCR; TCRdb keeps only in-frame clonotypes and omits some of them. The table records roughly 150,000 clones, about nine tenths of them present only once. This sample comprised peripheral blood, obtained 28 days after the second AZD1222 dose. These receptors were obtained from an adult who received the AZD1222 COVID-19 vaccine.

The J gene is TRBJ1-5, the V gene TRBV24-1; the D is unclear. The CDR3 is 15 amino acids. V shed 3 bases and J shed 3 bases, with 11 bases lying between them. The germline V gene encodes CDR1 KGHDR and CDR2 SFDVKD. The CDR3 sequence: CATSDEQSYNQPQHF. DNA for the CDR3: TGTGCCACCAGTGATGAGCAGTCTTACAATCAGCCCCAGCATTTT.

V gene TRBV29-1 combines with J gene TRBJ1-2; 8 nucleotides match TRBD1. Trimming took 6 bases from V and 5 from J; bases not matched to a gene: 11. Germline CDR1 SQVTM, CDR2 ANQGSEA. CDR3 size: 14 residues. CDR3 DNA: TGCAGCGTCGAGACCGGACAGGGCGGATATGGCTACACCTTC. The encoded protein is CSVETGQGGYGYTF.

The table lists this clone with a count of one. The V and J genes are TRBV12-3 or TRBV12-4 and TRBJ2-3, with D hard to call. V gave up 4 bases and J gave up 2 bases, with 7 bases separating them. There are 13 residues in the CDR3. The CDR3: CASSSRLTDTQYF. The CDR3 DNA reads TGTGCCAGCAGTTCCCGCCTCACAGATACGCAGTATTTT.

The rearrangement uses TRBV3-1 (or the pseudogene TRBV3-2) and TRBJ2-1; TRBD1 is a possible D gene (6 bases). Between the trimmed V and J ends, which lost 2 bases and 6 bases, there was a span of 8 bases. Germline CDR1 and CDR2: LGHDT and YNNKEL (reference sequence). This CDR3 has 13 amino acids. The chain's CDR3 is CASSQNRVNEQFF. The CDR3, as DNA: TGTGCCAGCAGCCAAAACAGGGTCAATGAGCAGTTCTTC.

The rearrangement joins TRBV7-9 to TRBJ2-3; the D gene is possibly TRBD1 (5 bases). The CDR3 contains 14 residues. Trimming removed 1 base from V and 3 bases from J, with 8 bases in between. Germline V gives CDR1 SEHNR, CDR2 FQNEAQ (reference sequence). CDR3 DNA: TGTGCCAGCAGCTTAGAAAGGGGAACAGATACGCAGTATTTT. Translating it yields CASSLERGTDTQYF.

The chain employs TRBV7-9 and TRBJ1-1; the D is unclear. Germline V gene data show CDR1 as SEHNR and CDR2 as FQNEAQ (reference sequence). The CDR3 loop spans 14 amino acids. The V end was cut by 7 bases, the J end by 3 bases, with 15 bases between. The CDR3 loop reads CASTPGDFDTEAFF. The CDR3 DNA sequence: TGTGCCAGCACCCCCGGGGATTTTGACACTGAAGCTTTCTTT.

This sequence joins TRBV20-1 and TRBJ1-2; TRBD1 matches 8 bases. This CDR3 region has 11 residues. Germline V gene lookup returns CDR1 DFQATT and CDR2 SNEGSKA (reference sequence). The DNA of the CDR3 is TGCAGCGGAACAGGGGGGTATGGCTACACCTTC. Its translation is CSGTGGYGYTF.

The chain joins TRBV11-3 to TRBJ2-1; 9 bases map to TRBD2. The CDR3 spans 16 residues. With V trimmed by 7 bases and J by 7 bases, 14 bases remained unmatched. Per the germline V gene, CDR1 is SGHNT and CDR2 is YENEEA. The chain's CDR3 is CASTPQRTSAKNEQFF. The CDR3, as DNA: TGTGCCAGCACTCCCCAGCGGACTAGCGCTAAAAATGAGCAGTTCTTC.

The rearrangement joins TRBV2 to TRBJ2-2; 7 nucleotides match TRBD1. This CDR3 comprises 15 residues. The V gene's germline CDR1 is SNHLY and CDR2 FYNNEI. V lost 7 bases, J lost 3 bases, and 8 bases stayed unmatched. The chain's CDR3 is CASTDGDRDTGELFF. The CDR3 DNA is TGTGCCAGCACCGATGGGGACAGAGACACCGGGGAGCTGTTTTTT.

This sequence joins TRBV5-6 and TRBJ2-2, with unresolved D. Germline V gives CDR1 SGHDT, CDR2 YYEEEE. The CDR3 is made up of 14 amino acids. Trimming stripped 4 bases from V and 5 bases from J, with 12 bases between. CDR3 region: CASSPGPDTGELFF. The CDR3 bases are TGTGCCAGCAGCCCAGGTCCGGATACCGGGGAGCTGTTTTTT. Full variable domain (missing parts from reference TRBV5-6 and TRBJ2-2): DAGVTQSPTHLIKTRGQQVTLRCSPKSGHDTVSWYQQALGQGPQFIFQYYEEEERQRGNFPDRFSGHQFPNYSSELNVNALLLGDSALYLCASSPGPDTGELFFGEGSRLTVL.

The DNA of the CDR3 is TGTGCCAGCAGACCCCGGGACCTAAATCAGCCCCAGCATTTT. Translation gives CASRPRDLNQPQHF. The rearrangement uses TRBV6-5 and TRBJ1-5, with D tentatively TRBD1 (5 bases). Between the trimmed V and J ends, which lost 6 bases and 4 bases, there was a span of 13 bases. CDR1 is MNHEY and CDR2 is SVGAGI in the germline V gene. This CDR3 comprises 14 residues.

This clone is a singleton in its sample. The chain carries TRBV5-8 and TRBJ1-6; D unresolved. From germline, CDR1 is SGHTS and CDR2 YDEGEE. This CDR3 contains 10 residues. V lost 1 base to trimming and J lost 14 bases, with 4 bases between them. DNA of the CDR3: TGTGCCAGCAGCTTGCGAACCCTCCACTTT. It is translated as CASSLRTLHF. Full variable domain (remainder filled in from reference TRBV5-8 and TRBJ1-6): EAGVTQSPTHLIKTRGQQATLRCSPISGHTSVYWYQQALGLGLQFLLWYDEGEERNRGNFPPRFSGRQFPNYSSELNVNALELEDSALYLCASSLRTLHFGNGTRLTVT.

V gene TRBV27 combines with J gene TRBJ2-2, with D uncertain. Trimming removed 6 bases at V and 5 bases at J, with 10 bases between. Germline V gene lookup returns CDR1 MNHEY and CDR2 SMNVEV (reference sequence). The CDR3 is 13 amino acids. CDR3 in DNA: TGTGCCAGCAGACTTACAGCGACCGGGGAGCTGTTTTTT. It is translated as CASRLTATGELFF.

The rearrangement joins TRBV6-5 to TRBJ2-3; D gene uncertain. CDR3 length equals 16 residues. Per germline, CDR1 MNHEY and CDR2 SVGAGI. V lost 0 bases and J 0 bases, leaving 10 bases between the germline ends. The DNA of the CDR3 is TGTGCCAGCAGTTACTCGACCATCCTTAGCACAGATACGCAGTATTTT. It is translated as CASSYSTILSTDTQYF.

The chain employs TRBV6-1 and TRBJ2-5; no firm D call. The CDR3 consists of 17 residues. Germline CDR1 reads MNHNS; CDR2 reads SASEGT. Trimming stripped 1 base from V and 2 bases from J, with 17 bases between. DNA for the CDR3: TGTGCCAGCAGTGAAGTCTCGAACAACGCATATCAAGAGACCCAGTACTTC. Its protein is CASSEVSNNAYQETQYF.

The chain links TRBV3-1 (or the pseudogene TRBV3-2) to TRBJ1-1; D gene unclear. The CDR3 has 15 amino acids. V shed 3 bases and J shed 1 base, with 12 bases lying between them. CDR1 and CDR2 (germline): LGHDT, YNNKEL (reference sequence). The CDR3 here is CASSHKSTKNTEAFF. As DNA, the CDR3 is TGTGCCAGCAGCCATAAATCGACAAAGAACACTGAAGCTTTCTTT.

V usage is TRBV28 and J usage is TRBJ1-5, with D possibly TRBD1 on 6 matching bases. The CDR3 has 14 amino acids. Germline-derived CDR1 and CDR2 are MDHEN and SYDVKM. V shed 3 bases and J shed 11 bases, with 17 bases lying between them. This chain's CDR3 is CASSFEGGRVAQHF. CDR3 sequence (DNA): TGTGCCAGCAGTTTTGAGGGGGGCCGAGTAGCCCAGCATTTT.

The chain uses TRBV9 and TRBJ1-6; weak D call: TRBD1 (6 bases). Germline CDR1 reads SGDLS; CDR2 reads YYNGEE. Trimming cost V 3 bases and J 9 bases, with 13 bases left between them. This CDR3 contains 14 residues. The CDR3 loop is CASSEGGPGSPLHF. The CDR3 coding sequence is TGTGCCAGCAGCGAGGGGGGTCCGGGTTCACCCCTCCACTTT.

This clone was picked up one time. The chain combines TRBV2 with TRBJ2-2; 7 nucleotides match TRBD2. V shed 4 bases and J 4 bases; nucleotides not matched to a gene: 3. The length of the CDR3 is 14 residues. Per germline, CDR1 SNHLY and CDR2 FYNNEI. CDR3 nucleotides: TGTGCCAGCAGTGCCGGGAGGCGCACCGGGGAGCTGTTTTTT. Translation: CASSAGRRTGELFF.

This chain joins TRBV18 and TRBJ2-3; 12 bases agree with TRBD1. Germline trimming cut 2 bases from V and 2 bases from J; bases unmatched to any gene: 2. The germline gives CDR1 KGHSH, CDR2 LQKENI. This CDR3 comprises 16 residues. This CDR3 is CASSPGDRGPTDTQYF. CDR3 sequence (DNA): TGTGCCAGCTCACCAGGGGACAGGGGGCCCACAGATACGCAGTATTTT.

This chain connects TRBV28 to TRBJ2-7; D is perhaps TRBD1 (6 bases). Trimming shortened V by 1 base and J by 0 bases, and 19 bases separated the two germline ends. The V gene's germline CDR1 is MDHEN and CDR2 SYDVKM. There are 18 residues in the CDR3. As DNA, the CDR3 is TGTGCCAGCAGTTTATCCCGTTGGGTTACAGGGTACTCCTACGAGCAGTACTTC. It codes for CASSLSRWVTGYSYEQYF.

This clone occurred once. This chain links TRBV3-1 (or the pseudogene TRBV3-2) with TRBJ2-3; D could derive from TRBD1 or TRBD2 (5 bases each). The CDR3 contains 16 residues. The V gene's germline CDR1 is LGHDT and CDR2 YNNKEL (reference sequence). V was shortened by 0 bases and J by 6 bases, with 16 bases between the two germline ends. The CDR3 DNA sequence: TGTGCCAGCAGCCAAGATTTGGCTACGGGGCGCGATACGCAGTATTTT. It is translated as CASSQDLATGRDTQYF.

This chain joins TRBV7-2 and TRBJ1-4, with D tentatively TRBD1 (5 bases). From germline, CDR1 is SGHTA and CDR2 FQGNSA. The CDR3 has 13 residues. V was pared by 2 bases and J by 5 bases, with 6 bases between. Here the CDR3 reads CASSLNRNEKLFF. Here the CDR3 DNA reads TGTGCCAGCAGCTTAAACAGGAATGAAAAACTGTTTTTT.

Here the CDR3 reads CASSPGPGSGTYNEQFF. The CDR3 DNA reads as TGTGCCAGCAGCCCAGGCCCCGGCAGTGGTACCTACAATGAGCAGTTCTTC. The V call is TRBV7-8, the J call TRBJ2-1, with D unresolved. Between the trimmed V and J ends, which lost 5 bases and 2 bases, there was a span of 19 bases. The CDR3 consists of 17 residues. CDR1 and CDR2 (germline): SGHVS, FQNEAQ.

This clone was detected a few times. The chain employs TRBV9 and TRBJ1-1, with 7 bases matching TRBD1. The CDR3 contains 15 residues. V shed 2 bases and J 4 bases; nucleotides not matched to a gene: 8. From germline, CDR1 is SGDLS and CDR2 YYNGEE. CDR3 bases: TGTGCCAGCAGCGTCCCGACAGGGCTAGTCACTGAAGCTTTCTTT. This gives the protein CASSVPTGLVTEAFF. The whole variable domain, remainder taken from reference TRBV9 and TRBJ1-1, is DSGVTQTPKHLITATGQRVTLRCSPRSGDLSVYWYQQSLDQGLQFLIQYYNGEERAKGNILERFSAQQFPDLHSELNLSSLELGDSALYFCASSVPTGLVTEAFFGQGTRLTVV.

This chain joins TRBV5-8 and TRBJ1-2; D is perhaps TRBD1 (6 bases). This CDR3 region has 15 residues. Germline V gene sequence: CDR1 SGHTS, CDR2 YDEGEE. Trimming cost V 4 bases and J 3 bases, with 16 bases left between them. The CDR3: CASSQGNGADYGYTF. The CDR3 coding sequence is TGTGCCAGCAGCCAGGGGAACGGGGCCGACTATGGCTACACCTTC.

The chain has TRBV15 and TRBJ2-3; D uncertain. Germline V CDR1 and CDR2: LNHNV, YYDKDF (reference sequence). The germline V and J ends were trimmed by 0 bases and 2 bases, with 9 bases remaining between them. This CDR3 spans 15 amino acids. CDR3 nucleotides: TGTGCCACCAGCAGAGATAGGTCGTACACAGATACGCAGTATTTT. This codes for CATSRDRSYTDTQYF.